The present T cell receptor beta chain was sequenced within a study of T cell repertoires in cytomegalovirus infection (dated by TCRdb to the late 2010s). About the full investigation: Recently identified HLA-C-restricted CMV epitopes, whose presentation resists viral immunomodulation, were targeted by peptide stimulations together with well-studied HLA-B-restricted epitopes. The HLA type of each donor mattered for the analysis, because public TCR beta signatures pointed to carriage of CMV infection along with the matching HLA type.

The run used an Illumina HiSeq 1500. Through fastp at Q25 and MiXCR, TCRdb rebuilt clones from the public reads, retaining in-frame beta chains. One record per CDR3 amino acid sequence lists the most common genes and DNA. This sample is represented by approximately 120,000 distinct CDR3 sequences; 25% to 35% of them were singletons. About 81% of the sample is in the top ten clones. The paper's findings and limits, for the study overall: In both this cohort and an independent approximately 370-donor cohort, the cumulative frequency of public TCR beta family members distinguished carriers of CMV infection plus the relevant HLA type. The ex vivo response was dominated by HLA-C-restricted CMV-specific TCR beta clonotypes, and the single most frequent clonotype in two of eight donors was supplied by these HLA-C-restricted clonotypes.

CDR1 and CDR2 were assigned from the germline V gene (reference sequence) as SGHNT and YYREEE. V is reduced by 1 base and J by 1 base, leaving a spacing of 17 bases between them. The cysteine opens and the phenylalanine closes a CDR3 of 17 amino acids. Only the CDR3 DNA is retained, 51 bases long and in frame from the first base. This sample's treatment or condition label indicates: in vitro stimulation with specific CMV peptide epitopes to enrich CMV-specific T cells. This clonotype was recorded a few times. It has no known antigen specificity. No quality values exist for individual bases; no much larger clone is one base distant.

The rearranged chain carries TRBV5-4 and TRBJ1-2, with the identity of the D gene unclear. The TCR originated in a human donor in good health (CMV status not recorded). Some clones in this sample may be carry-over from other donors' samples. This sample comprised CD8+ T cells from cultured PBMCs, obtained from culture after CMV antigen stimulation. CDR3 region: CASSLSASLQFNYGYTF. The DNA sequence is as follows: TGTGCCAGCAGCTTGTCGGCCAGCCTACAATTTAACTATGGCTACACCTTC.